This section outlines one T cell receptor beta chain sequence together with its context. Trimming left V 2 bases short and J 4 bases short, with 5 bases between. Germline V lookup: CDR1 MNHEY, CDR2 SVGEGT. The length of the CDR3 is 12 residues. Sequencing was performed with immunoSEQ multiplex PCR; in TCRdb, only in-frame clones are kept and a portion is missing. The sample gives some 100,000 clones, just under 90% of which show up once; approximately 12% is in the top ten. This sample was taken from a study of T cell responses to AZD1222 COVID-19 vaccine. J is TRBJ1-1 and V is TRBV6-2 or TRBV6-3; D unresolved. This specimen consisted of peripheral blood, obtained on day 0 of AZD1222 vaccination. This TCR was sampled from an adult in good health. The CDR3 DNA is TGTGCCAGCAGTTACCCGGCCACTGAAGCTTTCTTT. Protein: CASSYPATEAFF.